This entry concerns a single T cell receptor (beta chain). One base separates it from a far larger clone, so it is likely a read error. Original handling: Reference gene primer amplification yielded estimated nucleated cell counts. Sequencing was performed with immunoSEQ multiplex PCR; in TCRdb, only in-frame clones are kept and a portion is missing. For V, J and clone size, that table is used; D and trimming come from the DNA. The table lists 100,000 to 150,000 clones, roughly four fifths of them singletons. Residents of about two dozen US areas, aged about 18 to 95 years, made up the participants. Clinical history as reported by participants underpinned cohort assignment. V was pared by 6 bases and J by 4 bases, with 4 bases of the junction left unmatched. CDR1 is WSHSY, CDR2 SAAADI, per germline. There are 14 residues in the CDR3. This entry belongs to a study of blood T cell repertoires in COVID-19. Looking at the study overall: Researchers got acute and convalescent COVID-19 samples from the United States, Italy and Spain.

Specimen: PBMCs or T cells enriched from blood (not recorded which). This sequence originates from a man in his forties with acute COVID-19. The chain employs TRBV10-2 and TRBJ1-2; 11 bases agree with TRBD1. The CDR3 here is CASRPGQGGYGYTF. The CDR3 DNA is TGCGCCAGCAGACCGGGACAGGGGGGCTATGGCTACACCTTC.